The T cell receptor beta chain described here comes from a study of blood T cell repertoires in COVID-19. Study-wide context: PBMCs, B-cell-depleted T cells, or T cells provided the cDNA or gDNA that made up the material.

Germline V gene data show CDR1 as LNHDA and CDR2 as SQIVND (reference sequence). V was pared by 4 bases and J by 7 bases, with 20 bases between. The CDR3 is 16 amino acids. Authors' processing steps: Amplification with reference gene primers provided the estimates of nucleated cell counts. Assay: immunoSEQ multiplex PCR; the TCRdb copy retains only in-frame clones and omits some. V, J and clone size are those of that table, while D and trimming were read from the DNA. The sample records about 170,000 clones, approximately 80% being singletons. This receptor was identified in a man in his fifties who had recovered from COVID-19. The genes are TRBV19 and TRBJ1-5; D not certain. The sample was PBMCs or T cells enriched from blood (not recorded which). The CDR3 nucleotides are TGTGCCAGTAGTAGGGCCGGGAGCCGAACGGGCCAGCCCCAGCATTTT. Translation gives CASSRAGSRTGQPQHF.